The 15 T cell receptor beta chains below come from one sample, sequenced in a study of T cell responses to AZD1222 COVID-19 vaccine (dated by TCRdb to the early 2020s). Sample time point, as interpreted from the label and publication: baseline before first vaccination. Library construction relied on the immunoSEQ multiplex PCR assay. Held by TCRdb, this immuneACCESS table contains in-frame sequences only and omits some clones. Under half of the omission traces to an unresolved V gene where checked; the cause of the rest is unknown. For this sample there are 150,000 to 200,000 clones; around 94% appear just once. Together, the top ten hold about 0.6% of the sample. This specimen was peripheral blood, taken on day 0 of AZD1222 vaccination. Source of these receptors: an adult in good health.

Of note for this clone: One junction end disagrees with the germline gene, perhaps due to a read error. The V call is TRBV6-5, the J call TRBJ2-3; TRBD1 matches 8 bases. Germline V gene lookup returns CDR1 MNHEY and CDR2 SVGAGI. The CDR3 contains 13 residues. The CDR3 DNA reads TGTGCCTGCAGACAGGGGCTATCAGATACGCAGTATTTT. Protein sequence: CACRQGLSDTQYF.

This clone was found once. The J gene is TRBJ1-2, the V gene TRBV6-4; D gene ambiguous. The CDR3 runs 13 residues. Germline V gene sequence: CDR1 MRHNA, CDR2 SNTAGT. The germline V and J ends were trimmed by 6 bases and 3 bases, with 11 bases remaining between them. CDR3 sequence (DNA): TGTGCCAGCAGCCACGGACGGGACTATGGCTACACCTTC. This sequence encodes CASSHGRDYGYTF.

Here the CDR3 reads CASSSERQEETQYF. CDR3 in DNA: TGCGCCAGCAGCTCCGAGAGACAGGAAGAGACCCAGTACTTC. This sequence joins TRBV5-1 and TRBJ2-5; possible D gene TRBD1, 6 bases. The CDR3 consists of 14 residues. Trimming cost V 3 bases and J 3 bases, with 12 bases left between them. In germline, CDR1 is SGHRS, CDR2 YFSETQ.

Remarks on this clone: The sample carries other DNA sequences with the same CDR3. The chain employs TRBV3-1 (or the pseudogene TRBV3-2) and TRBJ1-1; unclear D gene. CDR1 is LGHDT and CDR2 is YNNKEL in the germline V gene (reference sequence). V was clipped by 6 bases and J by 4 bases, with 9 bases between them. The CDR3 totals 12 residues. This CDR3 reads CASSPGGTEAFF. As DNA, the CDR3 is TGTGCCAGCAGTCCGGGAGGCACTGAAGCTTTCTTT.

DNA of the CDR3: TGTGCCAGCAGCGTAACGGGCAGACTCAATTCACCCCTCCACTTT. Protein product: CASSVTGRLNSPLHF. V and J are TRBV9 and TRBJ1-6; no clear D. The CDR3 has 15 residues. Germline values: CDR1 SGDLS, CDR2 YYNGEE. V shed 1 base and J shed 7 bases, with 12 bases lying between them.

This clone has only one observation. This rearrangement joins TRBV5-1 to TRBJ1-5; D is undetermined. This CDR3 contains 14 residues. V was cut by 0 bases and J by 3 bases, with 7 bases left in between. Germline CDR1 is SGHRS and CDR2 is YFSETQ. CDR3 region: CASSLAPDNQPQHF. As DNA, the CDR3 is TGCGCCAGCAGCTTGGCGCCCGACAATCAGCCCCAGCATTTT.

The CDR3 bases are TGTGCCAGCTCACCACCGTTGGGGGGGAGAGGTGAAGCTTTCTTT. Amino acid sequence: CASSPPLGGRGEAFF. The chain uses TRBV18 and TRBJ1-1; possible D gene TRBD1, 5 bases. CDR3 length: 15 residues. Looked up from germline, CDR1 is KGHSH and CDR2 is LQKENI. The V gene lost 0 bases and the J gene lost 7 bases, with 15 bases spanning the gap.

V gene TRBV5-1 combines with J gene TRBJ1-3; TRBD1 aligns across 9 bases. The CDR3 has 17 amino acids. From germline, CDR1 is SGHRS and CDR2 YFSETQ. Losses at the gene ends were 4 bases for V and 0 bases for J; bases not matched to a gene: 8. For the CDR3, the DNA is TGCGCCAGCAGCGAAGACGGACAGGGGCGCTCTGGAAACACCATATATTTT. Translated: CASSEDGQGRSGNTIYF.

The CDR3 loop is CAWSIGTDTQYF. The DNA for the CDR3 is TGTGCCTGGAGTATCGGCACAGATACGCAGTATTTT. The V call is TRBV30, the J call TRBJ2-3; D is unresolved. Germline assignment: CDR1 GTSNPN and CDR2 SVGIG (reference sequence). This CDR3 region has 12 residues. V lost 2 bases, J lost 1 base, and 4 bases lay in between.

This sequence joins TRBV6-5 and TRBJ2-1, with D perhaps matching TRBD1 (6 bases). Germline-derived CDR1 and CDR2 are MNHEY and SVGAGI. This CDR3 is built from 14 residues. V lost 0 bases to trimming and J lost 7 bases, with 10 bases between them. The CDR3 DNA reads TGTGCCAGCAGTTACTCGGGTCAGGGGAATGAGCAGTTCTTC. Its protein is CASSYSGQGNEQFF.

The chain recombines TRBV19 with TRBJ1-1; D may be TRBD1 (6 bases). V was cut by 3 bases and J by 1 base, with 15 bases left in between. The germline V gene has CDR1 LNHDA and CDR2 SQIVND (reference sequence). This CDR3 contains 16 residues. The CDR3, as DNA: TGTGCCAGTAGTATTGGGTCAGGGGCAGGGAACACTGAAGCTTTCTTT. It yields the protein CASSIGSGAGNTEAFF. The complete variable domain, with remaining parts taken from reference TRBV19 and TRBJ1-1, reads DGGITQSPKYLFRKEGQNVTLSCEQNLNHDAMYWYRQDPGQGLRLIYYSQIVNDFQKGDIAEGYSVSREKKESFPLTVTSAQKNPTAFYLCASSIGSGAGNTEAFFGQGTRLTVV.

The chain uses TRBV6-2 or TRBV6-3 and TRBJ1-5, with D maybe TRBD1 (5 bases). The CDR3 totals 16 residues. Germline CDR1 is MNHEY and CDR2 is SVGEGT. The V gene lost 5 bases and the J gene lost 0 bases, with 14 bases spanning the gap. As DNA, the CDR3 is TGTGCCAGCAGTCTTGACAGACCTATTAGCAATCAGCCCCAGCATTTT. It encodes CASSLDRPISNQPQHF.

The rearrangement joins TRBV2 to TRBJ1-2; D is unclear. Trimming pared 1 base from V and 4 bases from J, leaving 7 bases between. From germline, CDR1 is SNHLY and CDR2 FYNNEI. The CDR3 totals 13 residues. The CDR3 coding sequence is TGTGCCAGCAGTGAAGATCTCCTCTATGGCTACACCTTC. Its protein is CASSEDLLYGYTF.

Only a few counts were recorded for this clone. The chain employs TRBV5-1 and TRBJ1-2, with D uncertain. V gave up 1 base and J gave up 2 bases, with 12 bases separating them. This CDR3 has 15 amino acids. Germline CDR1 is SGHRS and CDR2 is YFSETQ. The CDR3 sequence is CASSLSPGTNYGYTF. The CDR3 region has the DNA TGCGCCAGCAGCTTGAGTCCAGGAACGAACTATGGCTACACCTTC. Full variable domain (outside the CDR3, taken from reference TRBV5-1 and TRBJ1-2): KAGVTQTPRYLIKTRGQQVTLSCSPISGHRSVSWYQQTPGQGLQFLFEYFSETQRNKGNFPGRFSGRQFSNSRSEMNVSTLELGDSALYLCASSLSPGTNYGYTFGSGTRLTVV.

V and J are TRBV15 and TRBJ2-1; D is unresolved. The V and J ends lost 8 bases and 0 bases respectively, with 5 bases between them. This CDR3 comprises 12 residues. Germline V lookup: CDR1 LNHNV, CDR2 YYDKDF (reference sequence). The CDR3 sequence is CATGDSYNEQFF. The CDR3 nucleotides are TGTGCCACCGGGGACTCCTACAATGAGCAGTTCTTC.